The rows below give T cell receptor beta chains drawn from one sample of a study of cytomegalovirus exposure and HLA in healthy donors. The assay was immunoSEQ multiplex PCR, and TCRdb's table has in-frame clones only and misses some. This sample carries tens of thousands of clones, approximately 76% of them seen once, and the ten largest clones take 5.4%. The sample comprised PBMCs. These receptors all come from a man in his fifties in good health and CMV-seronegative. The CDR3 runs from the conserved cysteine through the conserved F or W. A D gene is named only where the DNA matches it firmly. Clone size is given for some rows only: seen once, a few or many times, or a class if the clone is expanded.

V	size	J	D	DNA	CDR3
TRBV7-2	NA	TRBJ1-5	NA	TGTGCCAGCAGCGCGGGGGGGGGCTTTAGCAATCAGCCCCAGCATTTT	CASSAGGGFSNQPQHF
TRBV7-9	NA	TRBJ1-2	TRBD1	TGTGCCAGCAGCACGGGACAGGGGCGAGGCTACACCTTC	CASSTGQGRGYTF
TRBV7-2	once	TRBJ2-2	TRBD2	TGTGCCAGCAGCTTAGCGATGACTAGCGTTGTCACCGGGGAGCTGTTTTTT	CASSLAMTSVVTGELFF
TRBV4-1	few	TRBJ2-7	NA	TGCGCCAGCAGCCAAGGGGCAGGGGACTACGAGCAGTACTTC	CASSQGAGDYEQYF
TRBV13	NA	TRBJ1-3	NA	TGTGCCAGCAGCCTCGGATCATCTAGCTCTGGAAACACCATATATTTT	CASSLGSSSSGNTIYF
TRBV10-1	NA	TRBJ2-1	TRBD1	TGCGCCAGCAGTGGGGGACAGTTCGACTCCTACAATGAGCAGTTCTTC	CASSGGQFDSYNEQFF
TRBV6-5	NA	TRBJ2-7	NA	TGTGCCAGCAGTTACTTTGGGGGGTTAGCCTACGAGCAGTACTTC	CASSYFGGLAYEQYF
TRBV7-9	few	TRBJ2-5	TRBD1	TGTGCCAGCAGAAGCGGACAGGGGGCCGGGGAGACCCAGTACTTC	CASRSGQGAGETQYF
TRBV18	NA	TRBJ1-1	NA	TGTGCCAGCTCACCCCAGAAGGGAGGGAGGACTGAAGCTTTCTTT	CASSPQKGGRTEAFF
TRBV6-6	NA	TRBJ2-7	TRBD1	TGTGCCAGCAGTCCAGGACAGGGAGCGAACGAGCAGTACTTC	CASSPGQGANEQYF
TRBV2	NA	TRBJ2-3	TRBD1	TGTGCCAGCTTCGCCCGACGACAGGGGGTGTTCGATACGCAGTATTTT	CASFARRQGVFDTQYF
TRBV7-9	NA	TRBJ1-1	NA	TGTGCCAGCAGCTTAGCTCAGGGTATGAACACTGAAGCTTTCTTT	CASSLAQGMNTEAFF